This TCR beta chain is from a study of T cell responses to AZD1222 COVID-19 vaccine. Overall study findings and caveats: The reported proportion of spike-specific TCRs targeting unmutated variant regions was nearly half. Only 5 to 7 individuals given AZD1222 were seropositive at baseline. Donor demographics were predominantly white British with a female majority; clonal diversity may be underestimated. Across the whole spike, CD4 TCRs peaked at regions 160-218 and 743-854.

On this clone: Its antigen is currently unknown.

TCRdb's table, derived via immunoSEQ multiplex PCR, lists solely in-frame clones and lacks some. The data show over 75,000 clones, 85% to 90% seen once. The sequenced sample was peripheral blood, obtained on day 0 of AZD1222 vaccination. The sequence derives from an adult in good health.

The CDR3 DNA sequence: TGTGCCAGCTCACCACCTCAAGGTGGTAGCAATCAGCCCCAGCATTTT. Its translation: CASSPPQGGSNQPQHF. V and J are TRBV18 and TRBJ1-5, with D unclear. Trimming took off 0 bases at V and 0 bases at J, with 9 bases between the two ends. Germline CDR1 and CDR2: KGHSH and LQKENI. The CDR3 covers 16 residues.